The next 28 T cell receptor beta chains were all read from a single sample in a study of vaccination effects on CD4 cells after COVID-19. These receptors' targets are unknown. CD4+ T cells were isolated after approximately 10 days of culture. The repertoire was sequenced with immunoSEQ multiplex PCR; TCRdb's copy has only in-frame clones and lacks some. The sample has 37,000 or so clones; 65% to 80% are singletons. The sequencing here drew on CD4+ T cells from PBMCs cultured without peptide, taken before COVID-19 vaccination. These TCRs come from a human donor who received a COVID-19 vaccine.

This chain uses TRBV9 with TRBJ1-3; possibly TRBD1 for D (6 bases). The CDR3 runs to 15 residues. V was cut by 0 bases and J by 2 bases, with 9 bases left in between. The germline V gene encodes CDR1 SGDLS and CDR2 YYNGEE. CDR3 bases: TGTGCCAGCAGCGTAGGGTGGGGGCCTGGAAACACCATATATTTT. The encoded protein is CASSVGWGPGNTIYF.

The V and J genes are TRBV9 and TRBJ1-4, with 9 bases that match TRBD1. This CDR3 is built from 15 residues. Trimming at V came to 0 bases and at J to 7 bases, leaving 4 bases not matched to a gene. Germline CDR1 is SGDLS and CDR2 is YYNGEE. CDR3 sequence (DNA): TGTGCCAGCAGCGTAGTGACAGGGGGGCGTGAAAAACTGTTTTTT. Translating it yields CASSVVTGGREKLFF.

This rearrangement joins TRBV5-1 to TRBJ2-7; TRBD2 agrees at 7 bases. The ends lost 4 bases at V and 7 bases at J; junction bases unmatched: 8. Looked up from germline, CDR1 is SGHRS and CDR2 is YFSETQ. This CDR3 is built from 13 residues. The CDR3 bases are TGCGCCAGCAGCGGAGGGACTAACCCTGAGCAGTACTTC. Its translation: CASSGGTNPEQYF.

This clone has more than one count but fewer than ten. The CDR3 sequence is CASSLGLAGKRLYGYTF. DNA for the CDR3: TGTGCCAGCAGCTTGGGTCTAGCGGGGAAGAGACTATATGGCTACACCTTC. The chain has TRBV5-4 and TRBJ1-2, with D unresolved. The V end was cut by 0 bases, the J end by 5 bases, with 20 bases between. The CDR3 consists of 17 residues. Germline assignment: CDR1 SGHNT and CDR2 YYREEE (reference sequence).

The chain links TRBV5-1 to TRBJ1-2; the D gene is possibly TRBD1 (5 bases). In germline, CDR1 is SGHRS, CDR2 YFSETQ. V was pared by 6 bases and J by 3 bases, with 15 bases between. The length of the CDR3 is 14 residues. The CDR3 loop reads CASNVGQGDYGYTF. The CDR3 nucleotides read TGCGCCAGCAACGTCGGTCAGGGCGACTATGGCTACACCTTC.

DNA for the CDR3: TGTGCCAGCAGCTTCAGGGGGCTAGAAGCTTTCTTT. This sequence encodes CASSFRGLEAFF. The J gene is TRBJ1-1, the V gene TRBV12-1; the D call in the table, TRBD1, was not verified against the DNA. TRBV12-1 is described as a pseudogene. The CDR3 has 12 residues.

The rearrangement uses TRBV5-5 and TRBJ1-2; D is unclear. There are 16 residues in the CDR3. Per germline, CDR1 SGHKS and CDR2 YYEKEE (reference sequence). Trimming cost V 0 bases and J 0 bases, with 12 bases left between them. The CDR3 nucleotides read TGTGCCAGCAGCTTGGGGCCCCGTAGAGCTAACTATGGCTACACCTTC. Protein product: CASSLGPRRANYGYTF.

The rearrangement joins TRBV30 to TRBJ1-4, with unresolved D. The CDR3 has 11 amino acids. Germline CDR1 is GTSNPN and CDR2 is SVGIG (reference sequence). Written as DNA, the CDR3 is TGTGCTGGCAGTGTTGGAGAAAAACTGTTTTTT. It translates to CAGSVGEKLFF.

The chain recombines TRBV27 with TRBJ1-6; D possibly corresponds to TRBD1 (6 bases). This CDR3 region has 14 residues. V was cut by 5 bases and J by 17 bases, with 22 bases left in between. The germline gives CDR1 MNHEY, CDR2 SMNVEV (reference sequence). Here the CDR3 reads CASSKGVPGEYFHF. In DNA, the CDR3 is TGTGCCAGCAGTAAGGGGGTCCCGGGGGAATATTTCCACTTT.

This clone was detected a few times. The V call is TRBV28, the J call TRBJ1-3; 7 nucleotides align to TRBD1. Germline V CDR1 and CDR2: MDHEN, SYDVKM. This CDR3 comprises 15 residues. The junction had 8 bases not matched to a gene; V was cut back by 5 bases and J by 4 bases. For the CDR3, the DNA is TGTGCCAGCAGTGAACTGGGACAGCAGGGAAACACCATATATTTT. Protein sequence: CASSELGQQGNTIYF.

This clone was found a few times. The V gene is TRBV7-9, the J gene TRBJ1-1; maybe TRBD1 (6 bases). Trimming removed 5 bases from V and 4 bases from J, with 11 bases in between. Germline V gene sequence: CDR1 SEHNR, CDR2 FQNEAQ (reference sequence). The CDR3 consists of 13 residues. The CDR3 DNA follows: TGTGCCAGCAGCCGAGTACAGGGCACTGAAGCTTTCTTT. This translates into CASSRVQGTEAFF.

The rearrangement uses TRBV28 and TRBJ1-5, with 7 bases identical to TRBD1. This CDR3 region has 20 residues. The V and J ends lost 5 bases and 0 bases, in that order; junction bases with no gene match: 19. Per germline, CDR1 MDHEN and CDR2 SYDVKM. The CDR3: CASSPSPRRDRFNSNQPQHF. Here the CDR3 DNA reads TGTGCCAGCAGTCCCTCCCCCCGCCGGGACAGATTTAATAGCAATCAGCCCCAGCATTTT.

This rearrangement joins TRBV19 to TRBJ1-2; D is unresolved. The germline gives CDR1 LNHDA, CDR2 SQIVND (reference sequence). The CDR3 runs to 13 residues. The V and J ends lost 3 bases and 4 bases respectively, with 9 bases between them. The CDR3 loop reads CASSIPESYGYTF. CDR3 DNA sequence: TGTGCCAGTAGTATCCCAGAATCCTATGGCTACACCTTC. The full variable domain, completed using reference TRBV19 and TRBJ1-2, is DGGITQSPKYLFRKEGQNVTLSCEQNLNHDAMYWYRQDPGQGLRLIYYSQIVNDFQKGDIAEGYSVSREKKESFPLTVTSAQKNPTAFYLCASSIPESYGYTFGSGTRLTVV.

The chain recombines TRBV29-1 with TRBJ1-5; D ambiguous. The V and J ends lost 6 bases and 0 bases respectively, with 6 bases between them. The CDR3 length is 12 residues. Per germline, CDR1 SQVTM and CDR2 ANQGSEA. CDR3 nucleotides: TGCAGCGTAAAAGATAGCAATCAGCCCCAGCATTTT. Its translation: CSVKDSNQPQHF.

V and J are TRBV2 and TRBJ2-1; possible D gene TRBD2, 5 bases. The germline V and J ends were trimmed by 5 bases and 4 bases, with 6 bases remaining between them. The CDR3 has 12 amino acids. CDR1 and CDR2 (germline): SNHLY, FYNNEI. The CDR3 loop is CASSTRYNEQFF. The CDR3 DNA reads as TGTGCCAGCAGTACTAGATACAATGAGCAGTTCTTC.

The V call is TRBV5-5, the J call TRBJ2-5; no clear D. V was clipped by 4 bases and J by 7 bases, with 11 bases between them. Germline-derived CDR1 and CDR2 are SGHKS and YYEKEE (reference sequence). CDR3 length: 12 amino acids. DNA of the CDR3: TGTGCCAGCAGCCCCCCGGTTGGGACCCAGTACTTC. Its translation is CASSPPVGTQYF.

The chain carries TRBV7-9 and TRBJ1-2; D perhaps matches TRBD1 (6 bases). Germline V gene sequence: CDR1 SEHNR, CDR2 FQNEAQ (reference sequence). The CDR3 spans 15 residues. Trimming shortened V by 5 bases and J by 6 bases, and 19 bases separated the two germline ends. DNA for the CDR3: TGTGCCAGCAGCGAGGGCCGGTGGGGGGCGAATGGCTACACCTTC. Its translation: CASSEGRWGANGYTF.

The CDR3, as DNA: TGTGCCAGCTCACCCGGTCTGGGGGGAAGCAATCAGCCCCAGCATTTT. This encodes CASSPGLGGSNQPQHF. The rearrangement links TRBV18 to TRBJ1-5; TRBD1 might be the D (5 bases). This CDR3 contains 16 residues. The germline V gene encodes CDR1 KGHSH and CDR2 LQKENI. The V end was cut by 3 bases, the J end by 1 base, with 13 bases between. The full variable domain, its missing parts supplied by reference TRBV18 and TRBJ1-5, is NAGVMQNPRHLVRRRGQEARLRCSPMKGHSHVYWYRQLPEEGLKFMVYLQKENIIDESGMPKERFSAEFPKEGPSILRIQQVVRGDSAAYFCASSPGLGGSNQPQHFGDGTRLSIL.

The V gene is TRBV4-3, the J gene TRBJ1-1, with a weak D call TRBD1 (6 bases). The germline CDR1 and CDR2 sequences are LGHNA and YSLEER. Trimming took off 4 bases at V and 1 base at J, with 16 bases between the two ends. The CDR3 runs to 16 residues. The CDR3: CASSLGGAGANTEAFF. The CDR3 DNA follows: TGCGCCAGCAGCCTTGGAGGCGCAGGGGCGAACACTGAAGCTTTCTTT.

This clone is a singleton in its sample. For the CDR3, the DNA is TGTGCCAGCAGTTACTCGAGACAGTTCAGCACAGATACGCAGTATTTT. Translating it yields CASSYSRQFSTDTQYF. The chain carries TRBV6-6 and TRBJ2-3; TRBD1 is a possible D gene (5 bases). CDR1 is MNHNY and CDR2 is SVGAGI in the germline V gene (reference sequence). This CDR3 region has 16 residues. The ends were cut back, 0 bases at V and 0 bases at J, with 10 bases in the middle.

The V gene is TRBV3-1 (or the pseudogene TRBV3-2), the J gene TRBJ2-5; maybe TRBD2 (6 bases). This CDR3 spans 15 amino acids. Trimming stripped 2 bases from V and 5 bases from J, with 15 bases between. Germline CDR1 reads LGHDT; CDR2 reads YNNKEL (reference sequence). The CDR3 coding sequence is TGTGCCAGCAGCCAACCGGCTAGCGTGCGGGAGACCCAGTACTTC. Its protein is CASSQPASVRETQYF.

This clone was found once. The chain employs TRBV18 and TRBJ1-5; tentatively, D is TRBD1 (5 bases). The germline gives CDR1 KGHSH, CDR2 LQKENI. The CDR3 sequence is 15 residues long. V was trimmed by 1 base and J by 2 bases, leaving 9 bases between them. CDR3 in amino acids: CASSPQGIGNQPQHF. The DNA of the CDR3 is TGTGCCAGCTCACCACAGGGGATCGGCAATCAGCCCCAGCATTTT. The full variable domain, with the rest looked up from reference TRBV18 and TRBJ1-5, is NAGVMQNPRHLVRRRGQEARLRCSPMKGHSHVYWYRQLPEEGLKFMVYLQKENIIDESGMPKERFSAEFPKEGPSILRIQQVVRGDSAAYFCASSPQGIGNQPQHFGDGTRLSIL.

This chain links TRBV7-8 with TRBJ2-7; TRBD1 aligns across 7 bases. The V and J ends lost 1 base and 1 base, in that order; junction bases with no gene match: 4. The CDR3 loop spans 15 amino acids. Per germline, CDR1 SGHVS and CDR2 FQNEAQ. CDR3 in amino acids: CASSLGDRSSYEQYF. The CDR3 DNA is TGTGCCAGCAGCTTAGGGGACAGATCTTCCTACGAGCAGTACTTC.

The chain carries TRBV5-4 and TRBJ2-2; 9 nucleotides line up with TRBD1. V lost 0 bases to trimming and J lost 6 bases; unmatched junction nucleotides: 6. This CDR3 is 16 amino acids long. Germline-derived CDR1 and CDR2 are SGHNT and YYREEE (reference sequence). CDR3 DNA: TGTGCCAGCAGCTTGGCCCCGGGACAGGGCGCCGGGGAGCTGTTTTTT. Translating gives CASSLAPGQGAGELFF.

This clone was counted once. The J gene is TRBJ1-2, the V gene TRBV18, with D unclear. This CDR3 comprises 15 residues. CDR1 is KGHSH and CDR2 is LQKENI in the germline V gene. V was pared by 2 bases and J by 0 bases, with 10 bases between. CDR3 protein: CASSPSIAPNYGYTF. CDR3 sequence (DNA): TGTGCCAGCTCACCATCAATCGCGCCTAACTATGGCTACACCTTC.

The rearrangement uses TRBV4-2 and TRBJ1-2, with D perhaps matching TRBD1 (5 bases). The CDR3 runs 16 residues. Germline V gives CDR1 LGHNA, CDR2 YNFKEQ. The germline V and J ends were trimmed by 0 bases and 4 bases, with 15 bases remaining between them. In DNA form, the CDR3 reads TGTGCCAGCAGCCAAGACGGGGCAGGTGAGATCTATGGCTACACCTTC. Protein product: CASSQDGAGEIYGYTF.

This chain joins TRBV4-2 and TRBJ1-4; a possible D gene is TRBD1 (6 bases). Deletions cut 1 base from V and 4 bases from J, with 13 bases between. Germline V gives CDR1 LGHNA, CDR2 YNFKEQ. This CDR3 region has 16 residues. The CDR3 protein is CASSQGLQGNNEKLFF. CDR3 DNA: TGTGCCAGCAGCCAAGGGTTACAGGGAAATAATGAAAAACTGTTTTTT.

The genes are TRBV6-1 and TRBJ1-2; no clear D. CDR3 length equals 16 residues. Per germline, CDR1 MNHNS and CDR2 SASEGT. V lost 1 base to trimming and J lost 4 bases, with 16 bases between them. In nucleotides, the CDR3 is TGTGCCAGCAGTGAAGGGAGTTTCTCGCGCCGCTATGGCTACACCTTC. This encodes CASSEGSFSRRYGYTF.